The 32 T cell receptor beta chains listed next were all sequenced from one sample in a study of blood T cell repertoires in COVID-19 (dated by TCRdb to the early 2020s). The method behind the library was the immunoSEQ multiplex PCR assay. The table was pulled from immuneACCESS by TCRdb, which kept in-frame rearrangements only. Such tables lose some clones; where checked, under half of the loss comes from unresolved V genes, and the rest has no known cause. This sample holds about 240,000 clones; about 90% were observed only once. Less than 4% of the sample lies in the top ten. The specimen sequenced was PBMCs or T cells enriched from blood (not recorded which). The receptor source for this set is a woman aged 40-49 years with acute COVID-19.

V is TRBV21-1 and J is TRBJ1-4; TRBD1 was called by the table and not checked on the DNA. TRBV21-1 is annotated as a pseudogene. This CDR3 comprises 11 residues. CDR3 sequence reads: CASNINEKLFF. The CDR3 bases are TGTGCCAGCAACATAAATGAAAAACTGTTTTTT.

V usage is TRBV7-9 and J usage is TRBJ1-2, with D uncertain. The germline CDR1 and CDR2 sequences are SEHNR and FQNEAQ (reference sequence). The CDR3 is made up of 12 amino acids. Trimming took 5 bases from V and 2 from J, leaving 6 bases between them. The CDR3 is CASSPNNYGYTF. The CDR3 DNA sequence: TGTGCCAGCAGCCCTAACAACTATGGCTACACCTTC.

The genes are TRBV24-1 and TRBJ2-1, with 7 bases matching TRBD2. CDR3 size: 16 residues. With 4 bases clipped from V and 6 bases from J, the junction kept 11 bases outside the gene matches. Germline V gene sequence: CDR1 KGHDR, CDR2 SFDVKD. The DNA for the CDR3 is TGTGCCACCAGTGAAAGCGGGACGCCTAGGGCCAATGAGCAGTTCTTC. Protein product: CATSESGTPRANEQFF.

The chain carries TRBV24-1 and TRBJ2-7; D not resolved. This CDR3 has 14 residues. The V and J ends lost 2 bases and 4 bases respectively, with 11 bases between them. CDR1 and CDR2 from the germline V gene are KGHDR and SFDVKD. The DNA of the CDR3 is TGTGCCACCAGTGATTCTACGGCCAGGTACGAGCAGTACTTC. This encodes CATSDSTARYEQYF.

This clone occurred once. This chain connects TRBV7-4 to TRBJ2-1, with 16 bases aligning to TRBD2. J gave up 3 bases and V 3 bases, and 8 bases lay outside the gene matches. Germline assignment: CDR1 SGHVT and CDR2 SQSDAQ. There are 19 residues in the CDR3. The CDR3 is CASSFLGLAGGPYYNEQFF. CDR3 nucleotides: TGTGCCAGCAGCTTTCTGGGACTAGCGGGAGGGCCTTACTACAATGAGCAGTTCTTC. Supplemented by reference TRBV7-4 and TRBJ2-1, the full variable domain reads GAGVSQSPRYKVAKRGRDVALRCDSISGHVTLYWYRQTLGQGSEVLTYSQSDAQRDKSGRPSGRFSAERPERSVSTLKIQRTEQGDSAVYLCASSFLGLAGGPYYNEQFFGPGTRLTVL.

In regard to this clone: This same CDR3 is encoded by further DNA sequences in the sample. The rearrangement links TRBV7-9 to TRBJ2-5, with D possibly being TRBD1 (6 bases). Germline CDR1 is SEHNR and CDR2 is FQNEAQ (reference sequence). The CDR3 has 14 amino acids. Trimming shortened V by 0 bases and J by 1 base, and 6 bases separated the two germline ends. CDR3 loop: CASSLAGGQETQYF. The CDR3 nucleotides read TGTGCCAGCAGCTTAGCAGGGGGCCAAGAGACCCAGTACTTC.

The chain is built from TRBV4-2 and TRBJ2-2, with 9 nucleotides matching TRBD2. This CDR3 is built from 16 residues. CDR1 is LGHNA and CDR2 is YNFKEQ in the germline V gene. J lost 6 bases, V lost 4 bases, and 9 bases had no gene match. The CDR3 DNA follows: TGTGCCAGCAGCCCGGAAGGGACTAGCTTTCCCGGGGAGCTGTTTTTT. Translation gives CASSPEGTSFPGELFF.

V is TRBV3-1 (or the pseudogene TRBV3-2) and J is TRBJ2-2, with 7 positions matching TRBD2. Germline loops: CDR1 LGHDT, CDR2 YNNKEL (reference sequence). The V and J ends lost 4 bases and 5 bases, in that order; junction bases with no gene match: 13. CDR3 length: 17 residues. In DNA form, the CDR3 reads TGTGCCAGCAGCCCGTTCGGGGGAGGGTTTAGAACCGGGGAGCTGTTTTTT. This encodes CASSPFGGGFRTGELFF.

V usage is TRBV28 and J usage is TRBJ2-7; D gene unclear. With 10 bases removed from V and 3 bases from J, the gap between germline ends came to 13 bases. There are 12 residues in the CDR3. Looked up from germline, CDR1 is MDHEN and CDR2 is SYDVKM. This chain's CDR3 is CATAVAGYEQYF. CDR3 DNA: TGTGCCACGGCGGTCGCTGGCTACGAGCAGTACTTC.

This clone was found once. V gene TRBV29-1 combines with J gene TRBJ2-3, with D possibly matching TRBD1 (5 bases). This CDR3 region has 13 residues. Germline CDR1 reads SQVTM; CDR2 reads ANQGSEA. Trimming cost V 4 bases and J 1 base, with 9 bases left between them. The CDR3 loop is CSVGGGGTDTQYF. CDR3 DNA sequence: TGCAGCGTTGGGGGCGGAGGCACAGATACGCAGTATTTT.

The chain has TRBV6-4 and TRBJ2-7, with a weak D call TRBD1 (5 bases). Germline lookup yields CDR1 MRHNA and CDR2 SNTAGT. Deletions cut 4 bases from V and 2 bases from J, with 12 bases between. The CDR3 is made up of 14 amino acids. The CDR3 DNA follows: TGTGCCAGCAGTGTGGGATGCAGGGCCTACGAGCAGTACTTC. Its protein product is CASSVGCRAYEQYF.

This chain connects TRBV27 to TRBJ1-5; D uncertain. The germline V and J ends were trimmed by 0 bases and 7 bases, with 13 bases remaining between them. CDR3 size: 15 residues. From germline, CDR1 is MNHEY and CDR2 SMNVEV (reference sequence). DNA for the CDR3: TGTGCCAGCAGTTTATCGGTGACTACGGGGCAGCCCCAGCATTTT. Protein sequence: CASSLSVTTGQPQHF.

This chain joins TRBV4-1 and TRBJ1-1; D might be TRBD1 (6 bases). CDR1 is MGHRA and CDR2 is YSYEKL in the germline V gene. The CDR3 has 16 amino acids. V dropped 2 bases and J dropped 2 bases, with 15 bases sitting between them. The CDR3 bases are TGCGCCAGCAGCCAAATATTGGACAGTTTCAACACTGAAGCTTTCTTT. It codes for CASSQILDSFNTEAFF.

The CDR3 nucleotides read TGTGCCAGTAGCCCCGGACTAGCGGGAGGCCCAGCGAGCTCCTACAATGAGCAGTTCTTC. Translated, it gives CASSPGLAGGPASSYNEQFF. J is TRBJ2-1 and V is TRBV19, with 14 bases aligning to TRBD2. Germline loops: CDR1 LNHDA, CDR2 SQIVND (reference sequence). This CDR3 is 20 amino acids long. Trimming at V came to 6 bases and at J to 0 bases, leaving 13 bases not matched to a gene.

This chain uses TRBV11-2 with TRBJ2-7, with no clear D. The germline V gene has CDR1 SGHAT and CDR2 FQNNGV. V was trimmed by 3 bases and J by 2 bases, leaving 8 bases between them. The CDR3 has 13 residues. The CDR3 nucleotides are TGTGCCAGCAGCTTTGAATCTACCTACGAGCAGTACTTC. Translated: CASSFESTYEQYF.

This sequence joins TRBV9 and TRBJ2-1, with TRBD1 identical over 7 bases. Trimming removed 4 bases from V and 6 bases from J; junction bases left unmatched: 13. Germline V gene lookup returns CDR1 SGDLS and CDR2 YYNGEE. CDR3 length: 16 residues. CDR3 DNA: TGTGCCAGCAGCCCAGACAGGGATGTCGTTGGCAATGAGCAGTTCTTC. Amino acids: CASSPDRDVVGNEQFF.

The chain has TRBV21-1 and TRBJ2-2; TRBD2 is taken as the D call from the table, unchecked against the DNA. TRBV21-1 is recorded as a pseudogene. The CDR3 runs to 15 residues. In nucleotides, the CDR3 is TGTGCCAGCAGCAAAGTTGGCCTAGATACTGGGGAGCTGTTTTTT. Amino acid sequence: CASSKVGLDTGELFF.

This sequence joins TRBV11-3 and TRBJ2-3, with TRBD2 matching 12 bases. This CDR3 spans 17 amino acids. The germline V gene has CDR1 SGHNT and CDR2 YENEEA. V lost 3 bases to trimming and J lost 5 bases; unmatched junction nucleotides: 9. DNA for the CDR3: TGTGCCAGCAGCTTGGGACAGACTAGCGGGAGTGTAGATACGCAGTATTTT. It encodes CASSLGQTSGSVDTQYF.

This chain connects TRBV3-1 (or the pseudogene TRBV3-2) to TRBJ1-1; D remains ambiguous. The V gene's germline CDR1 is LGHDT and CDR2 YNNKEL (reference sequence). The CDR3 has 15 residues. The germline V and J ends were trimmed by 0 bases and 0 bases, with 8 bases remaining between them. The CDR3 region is CASSQDQNMNTEAFF. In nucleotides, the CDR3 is TGTGCCAGCAGCCAAGATCAAAACATGAACACTGAAGCTTTCTTT.

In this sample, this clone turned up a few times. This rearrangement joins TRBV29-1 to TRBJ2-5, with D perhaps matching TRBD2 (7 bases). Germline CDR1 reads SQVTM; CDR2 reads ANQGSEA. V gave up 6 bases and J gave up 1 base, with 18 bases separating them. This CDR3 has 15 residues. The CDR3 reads CSVPKGGPIQETQYF. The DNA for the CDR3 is TGCAGCGTCCCCAAGGGGGGGCCAATCCAAGAGACCCAGTACTTC.

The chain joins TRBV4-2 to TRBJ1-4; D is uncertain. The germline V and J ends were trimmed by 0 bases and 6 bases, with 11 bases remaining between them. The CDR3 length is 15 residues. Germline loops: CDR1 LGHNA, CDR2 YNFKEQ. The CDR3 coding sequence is TGTGCCAGCAGCCAAGATAGGCAGGTCGATGAAAAACTGTTTTTT. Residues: CASSQDRQVDEKLFF.

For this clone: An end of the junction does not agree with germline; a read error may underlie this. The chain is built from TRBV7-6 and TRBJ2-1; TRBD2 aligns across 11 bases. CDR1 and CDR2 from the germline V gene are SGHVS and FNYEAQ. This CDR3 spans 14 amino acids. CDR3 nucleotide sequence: TGTGCCAGCAGCTTAGACTTGGGACTAGCGGACCAGGTCTTC. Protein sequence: CASSLDLGLADQVF.

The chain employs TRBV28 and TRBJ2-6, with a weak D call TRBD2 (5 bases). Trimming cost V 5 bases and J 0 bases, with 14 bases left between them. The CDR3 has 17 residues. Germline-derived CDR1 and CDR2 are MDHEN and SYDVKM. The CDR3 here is CASSNSGRTSGANVLTF. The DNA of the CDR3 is TGTGCCAGCAGTAACAGCGGAAGGACCTCTGGGGCCAACGTCCTGACTTTC. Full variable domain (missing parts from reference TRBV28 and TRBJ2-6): DVKVTQSSRYLVKRTGEKVFLECVQDMDHENMFWYRQDPGLGLRLIYFSYDVKMKEKGDIPEGYSVSREKKERFSLILESASTNQTSMYLCASSNSGRTSGANVLTFGAGSRLTVL.

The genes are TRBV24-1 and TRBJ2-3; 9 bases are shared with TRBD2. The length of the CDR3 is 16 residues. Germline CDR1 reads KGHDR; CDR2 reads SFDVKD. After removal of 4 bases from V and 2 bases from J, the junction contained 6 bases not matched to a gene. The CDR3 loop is CATSEPTSGYTDTQYF. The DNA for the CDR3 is TGTGCCACCAGTGAACCTACTAGCGGGTACACAGATACGCAGTATTTT.

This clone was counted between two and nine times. The CDR3 nucleotides read TGTGCCTGGAGGGGTAGGCAGGGAAATGGCTACACCTTC. Its protein is CAWRGRQGNGYTF. This chain links TRBV30 with TRBJ1-2; maybe TRBD1 (5 bases). Germline V gene lookup returns CDR1 GTSNPN and CDR2 SVGIG (reference sequence). Trimming left V 3 bases short and J 6 bases short, with 14 bases between. There are 13 residues in the CDR3.

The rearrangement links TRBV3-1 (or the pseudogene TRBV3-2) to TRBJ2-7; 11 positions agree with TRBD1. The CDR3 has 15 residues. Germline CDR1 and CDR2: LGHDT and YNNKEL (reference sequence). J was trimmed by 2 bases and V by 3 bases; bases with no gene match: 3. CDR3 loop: CASSQGQGDAYEQYF. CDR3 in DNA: TGTGCCAGCAGCCAGGGACAGGGGGATGCCTACGAGCAGTACTTC.

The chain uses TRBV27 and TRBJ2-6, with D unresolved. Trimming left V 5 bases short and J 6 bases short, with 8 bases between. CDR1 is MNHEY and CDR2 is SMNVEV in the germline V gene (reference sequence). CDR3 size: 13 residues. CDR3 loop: CASSPSLANVLTF. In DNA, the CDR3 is TGTGCCAGCAGTCCGTCGTTGGCCAACGTCCTGACTTTC.

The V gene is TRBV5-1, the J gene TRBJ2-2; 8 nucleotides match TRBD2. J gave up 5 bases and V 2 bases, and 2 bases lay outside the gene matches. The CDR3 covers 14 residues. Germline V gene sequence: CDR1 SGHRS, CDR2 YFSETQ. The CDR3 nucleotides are TGCGCCAGCAGCTTAGCGGGAGTAACCGGGGAGCTGTTTTTT. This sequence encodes CASSLAGVTGELFF.

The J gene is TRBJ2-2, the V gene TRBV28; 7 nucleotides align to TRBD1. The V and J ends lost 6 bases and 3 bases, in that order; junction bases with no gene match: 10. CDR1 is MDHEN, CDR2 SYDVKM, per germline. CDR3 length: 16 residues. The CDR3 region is CASSLIGGADTGELFF. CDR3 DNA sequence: TGTGCCAGCAGCCTCATAGGGGGCGCGGACACCGGGGAGCTGTTTTTT.

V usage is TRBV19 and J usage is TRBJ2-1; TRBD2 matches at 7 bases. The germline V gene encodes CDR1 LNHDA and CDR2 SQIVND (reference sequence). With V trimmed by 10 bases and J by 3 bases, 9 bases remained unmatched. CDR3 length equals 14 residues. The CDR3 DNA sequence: TGTGCCACTAACCGCGGCGGGAGCTACAATGAGCAGTTCTTC. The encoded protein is CATNRGGSYNEQFF.

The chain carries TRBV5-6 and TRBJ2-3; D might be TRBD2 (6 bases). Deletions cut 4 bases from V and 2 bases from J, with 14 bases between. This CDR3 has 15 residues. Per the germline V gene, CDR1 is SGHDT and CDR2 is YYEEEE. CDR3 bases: TGTGCCAGCAGCCGTACGGGGGAAGCCACAGATACGCAGTATTTT. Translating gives CASSRTGEATDTQYF.

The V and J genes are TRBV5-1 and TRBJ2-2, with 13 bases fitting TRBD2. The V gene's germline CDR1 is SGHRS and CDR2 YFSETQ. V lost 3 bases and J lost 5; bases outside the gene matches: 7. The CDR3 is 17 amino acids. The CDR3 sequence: CASSSGLAGVPTGELFF. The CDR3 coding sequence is TGCGCCAGCAGCTCTGGACTAGCGGGAGTACCAACCGGGGAGCTGTTTTTT. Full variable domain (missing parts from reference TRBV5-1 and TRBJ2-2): KAGVTQTPRYLIKTRGQQVTLSCSPISGHRSVSWYQQTPGQGLQFLFEYFSETQRNKGNFPGRFSGRQFSNSRSEMNVSTLELGDSALYLCASSSGLAGVPTGELFFGEGSRLTVL.